This TCR beta chain was recorded in a study of blood T cell repertoires in COVID-19 (dated by TCRdb to between 2020 and 2021). Background for the entire study: Samples covering the acute and convalescent phases of COVID-19 were provided by collaborators in the United States, Italy and Spain. The prospective study material was composed of cDNA or gDNA derived from T cells, B-cell-depleted T cells, or PBMCs. Deeply sampled blood TCRbeta repertoires from subjects exposed to, actively infected with, or recovered from COVID-19 were included in the dataset. The repertoires were released in a freely available public database meant as a resource for research on the immune response to SARS-CoV-2. Samples came from the ongoing ImmuneRACE study (first 160 participants) plus 1,254 subjects from 6 global collaborators. The sample metadata nearly always contained a de-identified subject ID, COVID-19 status, age in years and sex. Where available, HLA class I and class II types were taken from metadata supplied by the sample provider and were not determined by assay-based typing.

Participants in the prospective study were enrolled through a virtual design, were aged 18 to 89 years, and lived in roughly 25 United States geographic areas. Cohort assignment in the prospective study relied on participant-reported clinical history from a screening survey and a study questionnaire. Exposed participants had been in contact with someone with a PCR-confirmed or clinician-diagnosed COVID-19 case within 2 weeks of study entry. Each participant in the prospective study had whole blood, serum and a nasopharyngeal or oropharyngeal swab collected by mobile phlebotomists. Over an approximately 2-month period, participants in the prospective study had the option of providing additional blood draws and questionnaires. Before DNA extraction, blood samples from the prospective study were shipped at room temperature or frozen. Of note for this clone: Its antigen has not been determined. No base quality values were provided; no much bigger clone lies one nucleotide off.

Beyond this particular receptor, the publication reports: Clinical and demographic metadata were provided uncurated, with the amount varying by source and participant.

CDR1 and CDR2 were assigned from the germline V gene as SGHNT and YENEEA. At the junction V is shortened by 2 bases and J by 6 bases, with 9 bases in between. The CDR3, cysteine through phenylalanine, is 13 amino acids long. The entry retains the CDR3 DNA only, 39 bases that are in frame from base 1. TCRbeta CDR3 regions were amplified from genomic DNA by means of the immunoSEQ Assay, a bias-controlled multiplex PCR. The paper's data handling went like this. The number of nucleated cells in each sample was estimated from the amplification of reference gene primers within the assay. Sequence reads were collapsed and filtered to measure the absolute abundance of every unique TCRbeta CDR3 rearrangement. Productive Simpson clonality was computed per sample as the square root of Simpson's diversity index over productive rearrangements. Held by TCRdb, this immuneACCESS table contains in-frame sequences only and omits some clones. Under half of the omission traces to an unresolved V gene where checked; the cause of the rest is unknown. The DNA gave D and trimming, while V, J and clone size come from that table. This sample holds 350,000 to 500,000 clones; 88% were observed only once. 1.2% to 1.5% of the sample comes from the top ten.

This TCR derives from a woman under 30 who had been exposed to COVID-19. The rearranged segments are TRBV11-3 and TRBJ2-3, with no D gene named confidently. Input material: PBMCs or T cells enriched from blood (not recorded which). The CDR3 sequence is CASSLNSIDTQYF. The nucleotide sequence reads TGTGCCAGCAGCTTAAACTCTATTGATACGCAGTATTTT.